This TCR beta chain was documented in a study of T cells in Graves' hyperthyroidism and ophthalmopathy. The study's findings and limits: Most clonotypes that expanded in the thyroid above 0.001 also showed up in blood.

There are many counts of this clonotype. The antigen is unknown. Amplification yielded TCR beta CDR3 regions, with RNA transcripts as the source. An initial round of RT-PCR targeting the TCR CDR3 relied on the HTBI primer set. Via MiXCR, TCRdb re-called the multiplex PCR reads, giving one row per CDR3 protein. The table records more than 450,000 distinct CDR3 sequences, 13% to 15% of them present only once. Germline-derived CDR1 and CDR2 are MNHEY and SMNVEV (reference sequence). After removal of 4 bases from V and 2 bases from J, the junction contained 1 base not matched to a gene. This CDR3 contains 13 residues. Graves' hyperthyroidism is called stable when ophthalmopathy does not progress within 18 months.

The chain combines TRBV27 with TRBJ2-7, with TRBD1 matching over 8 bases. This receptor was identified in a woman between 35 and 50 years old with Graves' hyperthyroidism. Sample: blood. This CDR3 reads CASSSGGPYEQYF. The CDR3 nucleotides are TGTGCCAGCAGTTCAGGGGGCCCCTACGAGCAGTACTTC.